These 32 T cell receptor beta chains were all obtained from the same sample, sequenced in a study of STAT5B mutations in CD4+ large granular lymphocyte leukemia (dated by TCRdb to between 2021 and 2022). The method was the immunoSEQ multiplex PCR assay. Imported from immuneACCESS, the table was reduced by TCRdb to in-frame sequences with V and J called. These copies leave out some clones; in studies compared against another copy, an unresolved V gene accounts for under half, and the cause of the remainder is not known. The sample profile shows over 30,000 clones; more than 80% of them were found once. Jointly, the top ten make up approximately 4.7% of the sample. The sequenced material came from CD4+ T cells from blood buffy coats. The receptor set was obtained from a human donor in good health.

The chain carries TRBV7-6 and TRBJ2-2; possible D gene TRBD2, 6 bases. This CDR3 region has 16 residues. The germline CDR1 and CDR2 sequences are SGHVS and FNYEAQ. Trimming left V 2 bases short and J 6 bases short, with 16 bases between. The chain's CDR3 is CASSLRDSLGSGELFF. CDR3 coding DNA: TGTGCCAGCAGCTTACGGGACTCCCTGGGGTCCGGGGAGCTGTTTTTT.

This chain links TRBV19 with TRBJ2-3; D uncertain. The CDR3 runs to 13 residues. Trimming cost V 3 bases and J 4 bases, with 8 bases left between them. Germline V gene sequence: CDR1 LNHDA, CDR2 SQIVND (reference sequence). CDR3: CASSMIVPDTQYF. CDR3 sequence (DNA): TGTGCCAGTAGTATGATAGTACCAGATACGCAGTATTTT.

The chain employs TRBV2 and TRBJ2-7; 9 nucleotides agree with TRBD1. With 5 bases clipped from V and 7 bases from J, the junction kept 6 bases outside the gene matches. This CDR3 contains 13 residues. The germline V gene has CDR1 SNHLY and CDR2 FYNNEI. As DNA, the CDR3 is TGTGCCAGCAGTCGAAGACAGGGGGGTGAGCAGTACTTC. Translation gives CASSRRQGGEQYF.

This CDR3 reads CASSLGLAGVGEQFF. For the CDR3, the DNA is TGTGCCAGCAGCTTAGGACTAGCGGGAGTGGGTGAGCAGTTCTTC. This chain joins TRBV11-2 and TRBJ2-1, with 12 bases matching TRBD2. CDR1 is SGHAT, CDR2 FQNNGV, per germline. Trimming took 1 base from V and 9 from J; bases not matched to a gene: 4. The CDR3 covers 15 residues. Looking up the rest from reference TRBV11-2 and TRBJ2-1 gives the full variable domain: EAGVAQSPRYKIIEKRQSVAFWCNPISGHATLYWYQQILGQGPKLLIQFQNNGVVDDSQLPKDRFSAERLKGVDSTLKIQPAKLEDSAVYLCASSLGLAGVGEQFFGPGTRLTVL.

V gene TRBV5-1 combines with J gene TRBJ2-5; 7 nucleotides align to TRBD2. After removal of 0 bases from V and 5 bases from J, the junction contained 4 bases not matched to a gene. The germline gives CDR1 SGHRS, CDR2 YFSETQ. The CDR3 is made up of 14 amino acids. In DNA, the CDR3 is TGCGCCAGCAGCTTGGTGGGCGGGAGTGAGACCCAGTACTTC. Translating it yields CASSLVGGSETQYF.

This sequence joins TRBV2 and TRBJ2-2; unclear D gene. V gave up 4 bases and J gave up 6 bases, with 12 bases separating them. CDR1 and CDR2 (germline): SNHLY, FYNNEI. The CDR3 extends over 14 amino acids. The CDR3 coding sequence is TGTGCCAGCAGTGGCGGCGGATCGGCCGGGGAGCTGTTTTTT. Protein sequence: CASSGGGSAGELFF. The whole variable domain, remainder taken from reference TRBV2 and TRBJ2-2, is EPEVTQTPSHQVTQMGQEVILRCVPISNHLYFYWYRQILGQKVEFLVSFYNNEISEKSEIFDDQFSVERPDGSNFTLKIRSTKLEDSAMYFCASSGGGSAGELFFGEGSRLTVL.

This clone was picked up one time. The chain is built from TRBV5-1 and TRBJ2-5; 10 bases match TRBD1. The J call may be faulty, since TRBJ2-7 better matches the DNA end. The CDR3 runs to 16 residues. CDR1 and CDR2 (germline): SGHRS, YFSETQ. CDR3 in amino acids: CASSWGPGQGQYEQYF. The CDR3 bases are TGCGCCAGCAGCTGGGGACCGGGACAGGGGCAGTACGAGCAGTACTTC.

The J gene is TRBJ1-5, the V gene TRBV7-2; possibly TRBD1 for D (5 bases). The V end was cut by 1 base, the J end by 3 bases, with 10 bases between. From germline, CDR1 is SGHTA and CDR2 FQGNSA. This CDR3 is 15 amino acids long. CDR3 DNA: TGTGCCAGCAGCTTAGACGGGGGTTCCAATCAGCCCCAGCATTTT. Its protein product is CASSLDGGSNQPQHF. The full variable domain, in which reference TRBV7-2 and TRBJ1-5 provide the parts outside the CDR3, is GAGVSQSPSNKVTEKGKDVELRCDPISGHTALYWYRQSLGQGLEFLIYFQGNSAPDKSGLPSDRFSAERTGGSVSTLTIQRTQQEDSAVYLCASSLDGGSNQPQHFGDGTRLSIL.

V is TRBV19 and J is TRBJ2-1, with 11 bases identical to TRBD2. From germline, CDR1 is LNHDA and CDR2 SQIVND (reference sequence). The CDR3 loop spans 15 amino acids. V trimming: 6 bases; J trimming: 5 bases; junction bases outside the gene matches: 6. The CDR3 DNA reads TGTGCCAGTAGCTCCGGGACTAGCGGCCACAATGAGCAGTTCTTC. Protein: CASSSGTSGHNEQFF.

The chain recombines TRBV29-1 with TRBJ2-1; D is unresolved. The CDR3 sequence is 14 residues long. V lost 6 bases, J lost 4 bases, and 16 bases lay in between. Germline assignment: CDR1 SQVTM and CDR2 ANQGSEA. The CDR3 DNA reads as TGCAGCGTCGCCCCCCTTGGCTTGTACAATGAGCAGTTCTTC. Amino acid sequence: CSVAPLGLYNEQFF.

The chain joins TRBV5-1 to TRBJ2-2; D uncertain. The V gene's germline CDR1 is SGHRS and CDR2 YFSETQ. The CDR3 consists of 15 residues. The V end was cut by 0 bases, the J end by 4 bases, with 10 bases between. DNA for the CDR3: TGCGCCAGCAGCTTGGTTGGCGGCCCCACCGGGGAGCTGTTTTTT. Protein sequence: CASSLVGGPTGELFF.

The V and J genes are TRBV6-6 and TRBJ1-5; D perhaps matches TRBD1 (5 bases). V shed 5 bases and J shed 4 bases, with 9 bases lying between them. This CDR3 comprises 13 residues. Germline assignment: CDR1 MNHNY and CDR2 SVGAGI (reference sequence). The CDR3 coding sequence is TGTGCCAGCAGTACCTACAGGAATCAGCCCCAGCATTTT. This gives the protein CASSTYRNQPQHF.

This clone came up once. This chain links TRBV7-2 with TRBJ2-2; the match to TRBD2 covers 8 bases. V gave up 4 bases and J gave up 6 bases; unmatched junction bases: 1. The CDR3 runs to 13 residues. Looked up from germline, CDR1 is SGHTA and CDR2 is FQGNSA. The CDR3 DNA sequence: TGTGCCAGCAGCTCGACTAGCGCCGGGGAGCTGTTTTTT. Encoded protein: CASSSTSAGELFF.

This rearrangement joins TRBV5-4 to TRBJ2-7, with 7 bases lining up with TRBD1. Germline trimming cut 3 bases from V and 5 bases from J; bases unmatched to any gene: 8. The CDR3 covers 14 residues. Germline CDR1 reads SGHNT; CDR2 reads YYREEE (reference sequence). CDR3 nucleotides: TGTGCCAGCAGCTCCACAGGGGTCCAGAACGAGCAGTACTTC. Translating it yields CASSSTGVQNEQYF.

This clone was counted a few times. The chain combines TRBV18 with TRBJ2-7, with TRBD2 as a possible D gene (6 bases). V lost 3 bases, J lost 3 bases, and 6 bases lay in between. The V gene's germline CDR1 is KGHSH and CDR2 LQKENI. CDR3 length equals 12 residues. DNA of the CDR3: TGTGCCAGCTCACCGGGGGGCTACGAGCAGTACTTC. Translation: CASSPGGYEQYF.

This clone appeared once. The genes are TRBV5-1 and TRBJ2-7; a possible D gene is TRBD2 (5 bases). Trimming cost V 4 bases and J 4 bases, with 18 bases left between them. Germline CDR1 reads SGHRS; CDR2 reads YFSETQ. This CDR3 is 15 amino acids long. The CDR3 here is CASSKDSNGAYEQYF. In nucleotides, the CDR3 is TGCGCCAGCAGCAAGGACTCTAACGGCGCGTACGAGCAGTACTTC.

V usage is TRBV5-6 and J usage is TRBJ1-4; D not certain. Germline V lookup: CDR1 SGHDT, CDR2 YYEEEE. The germline V and J ends were trimmed by 2 bases and 0 bases, with 5 bases remaining between them. The CDR3 totals 14 residues. The CDR3 protein is CASSFIATNEKLFF. The DNA for the CDR3 is TGTGCCAGCAGCTTTATTGCAACTAATGAAAAACTGTTTTTT.

V usage is TRBV18 and J usage is TRBJ2-2; perhaps TRBD2 as D (5 bases). The CDR3 contains 13 residues. CDR1 KGHSH and CDR2 LQKENI come from the germline V gene. V was pared by 6 bases and J by 7 bases, with 12 bases between. CDR3 in DNA: TGTGCCAGCTCTCTCGCCGGGAACGGGGAGCTGTTTTTT. Translating gives CASSLAGNGELFF.

The chain has TRBV28 and TRBJ2-3; 13 nucleotides agree with TRBD2. J lost 2 bases, V lost 3 bases, and 2 bases had no gene match. The CDR3 spans 16 residues. Germline CDR1 is MDHEN and CDR2 is SYDVKM. As DNA, the CDR3 is TGTGCCAGCAGTTTGGGACTAGCGGGGAACACAGATACGCAGTATTTT. This encodes CASSLGLAGNTDTQYF. Filled out from reference TRBV28 and TRBJ2-3, the complete variable domain reads DVKVTQSSRYLVKRTGEKVFLECVQDMDHENMFWYRQDPGLGLRLIYFSYDVKMKEKGDIPEGYSVSREKKERFSLILESASTNQTSMYLCASSLGLAGNTDTQYFGPGTRLTVL.

A single count supports this clone. The chain is built from TRBV19 and TRBJ2-1, with 8 positions matching TRBD2. The germline CDR1 and CDR2 sequences are LNHDA and SQIVND (reference sequence). This CDR3 comprises 21 residues. Germline trimming cut 1 base from V and 8 bases from J; bases unmatched to any gene: 25. CDR3 DNA: TGTGCCAGTAGTATAGTAGACGACCGAGTAGGAGCGGGAGAGGCGAACTATGAGCAGTTCTTC. This gives the protein CASSIVDDRVGAGEANYEQFF.

The chain recombines TRBV18 with TRBJ1-2, with 12 positions matching TRBD1. Germline V gene lookup returns CDR1 KGHSH and CDR2 LQKENI. The CDR3 extends over 15 amino acids. V lost 4 bases, J lost 9 bases, and 9 bases stayed unmatched. CDR3 DNA: TGTGCCAGCTCACTGAACACGGGACAGGGGGCTAGCTACACCTTC. It specifies CASSLNTGQGASYTF. Full variable domain (remainder filled in from reference TRBV18 and TRBJ1-2): NAGVMQNPRHLVRRRGQEARLRCSPMKGHSHVYWYRQLPEEGLKFMVYLQKENIIDESGMPKERFSAEFPKEGPSILRIQQVVRGDSAAYFCASSLNTGQGASYTFGSGTRLTVV.

This clone was seen a single time. The chain combines TRBV27 with TRBJ1-1; a weak D match, TRBD1 (6 bases). Trimming stripped 6 bases from V and 5 bases from J, with 22 bases between. Germline CDR1 and CDR2: MNHEY and SMNVEV (reference sequence). The CDR3 has 16 amino acids. The CDR3 here is CASSQTGTVVRTEAFF. The CDR3 DNA reads TGTGCCAGCAGCCAAACAGGGACGGTTGTGAGGACTGAAGCTTTCTTT.

CDR3 nucleotides: TGTGCCAGCAGTACCGGGGACGTCGACGAGCAGTACTTC. This sequence encodes CASSTGDVDEQYF. V is TRBV28 and J is TRBJ2-7; perhaps D is TRBD1 or TRBD2 (5 bases each). This CDR3 contains 13 residues. Germline V CDR1 and CDR2: MDHEN, SYDVKM. Trimming took 5 bases from V and 5 from J, leaving 13 bases between them. The full variable domain, with the rest looked up from reference TRBV28 and TRBJ2-7, is DVKVTQSSRYLVKRTGEKVFLECVQDMDHENMFWYRQDPGLGLRLIYFSYDVKMKEKGDIPEGYSVSREKKERFSLILESASTNQTSMYLCASSTGDVDEQYFGPGTRLTVT.

This clone has only one observation. The V call is TRBV5-1, the J call TRBJ2-3; 7 positions agree with TRBD1. Trimming at V came to 2 bases and at J to 2 bases, leaving 8 bases not matched to a gene. CDR1 SGHRS and CDR2 YFSETQ come from the germline V gene. The CDR3 contains 16 residues. Here the CDR3 DNA reads TGCGCCAGCAGCTTCGCTGGGACAGACCCCACAGATACGCAGTATTTT. This translates into CASSFAGTDPTDTQYF.

The chain employs TRBV11-2 and TRBJ1-1; 7 bases are a match to TRBD1. Losses at the gene ends were 5 bases for V and 2 bases for J; bases not matched to a gene: 17. The germline V gene encodes CDR1 SGHAT and CDR2 FQNNGV. CDR3 size: 18 residues. DNA of the CDR3: TGTGCCAGCAGCGCCACTCACCCCCGGGACAGAATAAACACTGAAGCTTTCTTT. Protein sequence: CASSATHPRDRINTEAFF.

The chain has TRBV4-1 and TRBJ2-5; 11 bases match TRBD2. The J call may be incorrect, as the DNA end agrees better with TRBJ2-7. From germline, CDR1 is MGHRA and CDR2 YSYEKL. The CDR3 has 17 residues. The DNA of the CDR3 is TGCGCCAGCAGCCAAGCCCCGGGACTAGCGGAAAACTACGAGCAGTACTTC. Protein sequence: CASSQAPGLAENYEQYF.

This clone came up once. This chain connects TRBV6-5 to TRBJ1-1; the D is unclear. Trimming removed 2 bases from V and 5 bases from J, with 9 bases in between. Germline V gives CDR1 MNHEY, CDR2 SVGAGI. This CDR3 has 13 amino acids. For the CDR3, the DNA is TGTGCCAGCAGTTACATGGCGGGGACTGAAGCTTTCTTT. This translates into CASSYMAGTEAFF.

The CDR3 sequence is CASRLAGGYEQYF. CDR3 sequence (DNA): TGTGCCAGCCGACTAGCGGGAGGATACGAGCAGTACTTC. V is TRBV7-2 and J is TRBJ2-7, with TRBD2 matching 13 bases. Trimming took 8 bases from V and 4 from J; bases not matched to a gene: 2. Germline V gene data show CDR1 as SGHTA and CDR2 as FQGNSA. The CDR3 extends over 13 amino acids.

In this sample, this clone is medium-sized (0.01 to 0.1%). The chain recombines TRBV29-1 with TRBJ1-5; TRBD1 is a possible D gene (6 bases). The length of the CDR3 is 14 residues. The germline CDR1 and CDR2 sequences are SQVTM and ANQGSEA. V was cut by 6 bases and J by 1 base, with 13 bases left in between. This chain's CDR3 is CSVGGQGSNQPQHF. For the CDR3, the DNA is TGCAGCGTCGGAGGGCAGGGGAGCAATCAGCCCCAGCATTTT. Looking up the rest from reference TRBV29-1 and TRBJ1-5 gives the full variable domain: SAVISQKPSRDICQRGTSLTIQCQVDSQVTMMFWYRQQPGQSLTLIATANQGSEATYESGFVIDKFPISRPNLTFSTLTVSNMSPEDSSIYLCSVGGQGSNQPQHFGDGTRLSIL.

A remark on this clone: The sample contains more than one DNA sequence encoding this CDR3. J is TRBJ2-6 and V is TRBV6-5; a possible D gene is TRBD1 (5 bases). Germline CDR1 reads MNHEY; CDR2 reads SVGAGI. The CDR3 sequence is 15 residues long. Trimming removed 2 bases at V and 0 bases at J, with 5 bases between. The CDR3 here is CASSYDSSGANVLTF. The CDR3 coding sequence is TGTGCCAGCAGTTACGACAGCTCTGGGGCCAACGTCCTGACTTTC.

In its sample, this clone was seen once. This chain's CDR3 is CASSVGVAGSSYEQYF. The CDR3 DNA reads as TGTGCCAGCAGCGTTGGGGTAGCGGGGTCCTCCTACGAGCAGTACTTC. The chain links TRBV9 to TRBJ2-7; 8 bases agree with TRBD2. From germline, CDR1 is SGDLS and CDR2 YYNGEE. The V and J ends lost 2 bases and 0 bases, in that order; junction bases with no gene match: 7. This CDR3 is 16 amino acids long.

This rearrangement joins TRBV28 to TRBJ2-2; possible D gene TRBD2, 7 bases. CDR3 length: 16 amino acids. Trimming took 3 bases from V and 6 from J, leaving 17 bases between them. Germline values: CDR1 MDHEN, CDR2 SYDVKM. The chain's CDR3 is CASSFYFRGGSGELFF. In DNA, the CDR3 is TGTGCCAGCAGTTTCTACTTCCGCGGGGGCTCCGGGGAGCTGTTTTTT.